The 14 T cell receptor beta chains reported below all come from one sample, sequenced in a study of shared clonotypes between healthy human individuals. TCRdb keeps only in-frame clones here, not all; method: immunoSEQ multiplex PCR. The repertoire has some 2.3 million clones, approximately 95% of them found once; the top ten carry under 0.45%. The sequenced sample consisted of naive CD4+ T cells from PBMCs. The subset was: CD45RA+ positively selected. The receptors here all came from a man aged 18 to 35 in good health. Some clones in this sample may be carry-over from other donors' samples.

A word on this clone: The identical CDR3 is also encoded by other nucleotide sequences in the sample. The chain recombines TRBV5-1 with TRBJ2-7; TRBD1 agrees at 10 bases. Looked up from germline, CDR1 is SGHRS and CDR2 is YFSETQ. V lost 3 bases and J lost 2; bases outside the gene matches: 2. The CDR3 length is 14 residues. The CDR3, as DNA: TGCGCCAGCAGCTGGGGGACAGGGGCCTACGAGCAGTACTTC. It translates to CASSWGTGAYEQYF. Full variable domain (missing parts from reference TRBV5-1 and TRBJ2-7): KAGVTQTPRYLIKTRGQQVTLSCSPISGHRSVSWYQQTPGQGLQFLFEYFSETQRNKGNFPGRFSGRQFSNSRSEMNVSTLELGDSALYLCASSWGTGAYEQYFGPGTRLTVT.

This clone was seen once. CDR3 residues: CASSLYDGGNQPQHF. The CDR3 bases are TGTGCCAGCAGTCTCTATGACGGGGGCAATCAGCCCCAGCATTTT. The gene calls are TRBV7-2 and TRBJ1-5, with D hard to call. Trimming left V 6 bases short and J 2 bases short, with 14 bases between. The germline CDR1 and CDR2 sequences are SGHTA and FQGNSA. CDR3 length: 15 amino acids.

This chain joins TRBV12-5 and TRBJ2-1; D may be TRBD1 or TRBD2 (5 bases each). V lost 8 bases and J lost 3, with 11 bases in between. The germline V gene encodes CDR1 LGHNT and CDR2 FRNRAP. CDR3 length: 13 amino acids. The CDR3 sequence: CASRDGGYNEQFF. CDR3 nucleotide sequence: TGTGCTAGTCGGGACGGAGGCTACAATGAGCAGTTCTTC.

This CDR3 reads CATRGGAALIGYTF. Here the CDR3 DNA reads TGTGCCACCCGCGGAGGGGCTGCTCTTATCGGCTACACCTTC. The rearrangement links TRBV6-1 to TRBJ1-2; TRBD1 might be the D (5 bases). Trimming pared 10 bases from V and 8 bases from J, leaving 23 bases between. The CDR3 runs to 14 residues. Germline CDR1 MNHNS, CDR2 SASEGT.

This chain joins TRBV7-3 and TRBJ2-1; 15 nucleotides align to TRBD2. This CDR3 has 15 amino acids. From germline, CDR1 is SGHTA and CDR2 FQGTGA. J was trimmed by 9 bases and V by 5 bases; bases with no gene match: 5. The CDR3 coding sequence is TGTGCCAGCAGCCAGGGACTAGCGGGAGGTAGTGAGCAGTTCTTC. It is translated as CASSQGLAGGSEQFF.

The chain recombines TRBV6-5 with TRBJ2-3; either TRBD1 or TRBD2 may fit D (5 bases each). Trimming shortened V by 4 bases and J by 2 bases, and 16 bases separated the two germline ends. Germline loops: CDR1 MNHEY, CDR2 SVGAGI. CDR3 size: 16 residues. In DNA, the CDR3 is TGTGCCAGCAGTTCTCCGTCCGGGGCCTACACAGATACGCAGTATTTT. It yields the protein CASSSPSGAYTDTQYF.

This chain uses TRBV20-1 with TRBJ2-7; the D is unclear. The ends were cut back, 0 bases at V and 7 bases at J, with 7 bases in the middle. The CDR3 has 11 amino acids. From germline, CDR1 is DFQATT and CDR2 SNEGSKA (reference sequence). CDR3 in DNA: TGCAGTGCTAGAGATGTAGGGGAGCAGTACTTC. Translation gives CSARDVGEQYF.

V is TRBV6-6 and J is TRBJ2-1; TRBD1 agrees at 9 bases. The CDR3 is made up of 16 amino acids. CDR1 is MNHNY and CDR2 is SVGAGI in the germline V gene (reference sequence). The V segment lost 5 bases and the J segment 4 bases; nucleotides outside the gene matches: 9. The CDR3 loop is CASSLGSGTGYNEQFF. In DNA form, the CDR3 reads TGTGCCAGCAGTCTGGGTTCTGGGACAGGGTACAATGAGCAGTTCTTC.

CDR3 coding DNA: TGCGCCAGCAGCCAGGCTGGGCGGGCAGATACGCAGTATTTT. It is translated as CASSQAGRADTQYF. This chain connects TRBV4-1 to TRBJ2-3, with TRBD2 as a possible D gene (5 bases). This CDR3 spans 14 amino acids. V was cut by 3 bases and J by 4 bases, with 11 bases left in between. The germline V gene has CDR1 MGHRA and CDR2 YSYEKL.

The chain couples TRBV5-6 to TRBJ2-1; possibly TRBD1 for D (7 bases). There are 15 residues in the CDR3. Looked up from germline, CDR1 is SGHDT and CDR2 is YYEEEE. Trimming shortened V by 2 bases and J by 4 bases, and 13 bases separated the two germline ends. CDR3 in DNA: TGTGCCAGCAGCTTCTTCCCAGGGGGGTACAATGAGCAGTTCTTC. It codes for CASSFFPGGYNEQFF.

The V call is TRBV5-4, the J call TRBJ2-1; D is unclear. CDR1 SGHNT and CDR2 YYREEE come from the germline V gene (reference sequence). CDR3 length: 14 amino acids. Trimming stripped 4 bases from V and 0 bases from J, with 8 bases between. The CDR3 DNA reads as TGTGCCAGCAGCCCCCCGAGCTCCTACAATGAGCAGTTCTTC. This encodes CASSPPSSYNEQFF.

This CDR3 reads CASSLFQSSDLYGYTF. CDR3 nucleotide sequence: TGCGCCAGCAGCTTGTTTCAATCAAGTGATCTCTATGGCTACACCTTC. The chain links TRBV5-1 to TRBJ1-2; D call uncertain. Germline lookup yields CDR1 SGHRS and CDR2 YFSETQ. The CDR3 sequence is 16 residues long. The V end lost 1 base, the J end lost 4 bases, and 17 bases lay between the germline ends.

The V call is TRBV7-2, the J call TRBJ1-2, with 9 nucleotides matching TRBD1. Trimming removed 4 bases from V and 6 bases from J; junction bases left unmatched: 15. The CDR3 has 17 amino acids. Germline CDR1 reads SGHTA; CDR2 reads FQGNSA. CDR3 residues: CASSSVRAGTGGHGYTF. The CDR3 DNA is TGTGCCAGCAGCTCCGTAAGAGCCGGAACAGGGGGCCATGGCTACACCTTC.

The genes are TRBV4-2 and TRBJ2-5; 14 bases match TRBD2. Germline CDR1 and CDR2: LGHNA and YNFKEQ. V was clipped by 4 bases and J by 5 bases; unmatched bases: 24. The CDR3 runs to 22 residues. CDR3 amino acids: CASSPISPTGRLAGGPGETQYF. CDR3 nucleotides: TGTGCCAGCAGCCCTATTTCCCCAACGGGCAGACTAGCGGGAGGGCCAGGGGAGACCCAGTACTTC.